One sample yielded the 29 T cell receptor beta chains listed below, sequenced in a study of cytomegalovirus exposure and HLA in healthy donors. The study ran its PCR with 60 Vbeta and 13 Jbeta primers. This table comes from immunoSEQ multiplex PCR, and its TCRdb copy is limited to in-frame clones, with some not included. The specimen's table records fewer than 85,000 clones. Material: PBMCs. The receptors were gathered from a woman aged 40-49 years in good health and CMV-seropositive.

The chain links TRBV29-1 to TRBJ2-1, with D tentatively TRBD1 (5 bases). Germline CDR1 SQVTM, CDR2 ANQGSEA. This CDR3 is 10 amino acids long. V was pared by 6 bases and J by 13 bases, with 13 bases between. DNA of the CDR3: TGCAGCGTCCAGACAGTAGAACAGTTCTTC. Its protein is CSVQTVEQFF.

The gene calls are TRBV7-2 and TRBJ2-5; D might be TRBD2 (5 bases). With 4 bases removed from V and 13 bases from J, the gap between germline ends came to 16 bases. From germline, CDR1 is SGHTA and CDR2 FQGNSA. CDR3 length: 12 amino acids. The CDR3 nucleotides are TGTGCCAGCAGCTCCCCCGGCCGCCGGGGGTACTTC. Its translation: CASSSPGRRGYF.

The V gene is TRBV11-2, the J gene TRBJ2-7; possibly TRBD2 for D (5 bases). This CDR3 is 13 amino acids long. The V end was cut by 0 bases, the J end by 6 bases, with 9 bases between. Germline assignment: CDR1 SGHAT and CDR2 FQNNGV. The CDR3 is CASSLDLAGEQYF. CDR3 nucleotides: TGTGCCAGCAGCTTAGATCTAGCTGGCGAGCAGTACTTC.

V is TRBV27 and J is TRBJ2-2, with a weak D call TRBD1 (7 bases). CDR3 length equals 15 residues. V gave up 1 base and J gave up 6 bases, with 12 bases separating them. CDR1 and CDR2 (germline): MNHEY, SMNVEV (reference sequence). The CDR3 coding sequence is TGTGCCAGCAGTTTATGGCGCGGGACAGCCGGGGAGCTGTTTTTT. It is translated as CASSLWRGTAGELFF.

The chain has TRBV9 and TRBJ1-1, with 8 bases matching TRBD1. CDR3 length: 15 residues. The germline V gene encodes CDR1 SGDLS and CDR2 YYNGEE. V shed 3 bases and J 5 bases; nucleotides not matched to a gene: 9. CDR3 amino acids: CASSATDRGRTEAFF. CDR3 DNA sequence: TGTGCCAGCAGCGCGACAGACAGGGGAAGAACTGAAGCTTTCTTT.

V gene TRBV11-3 combines with J gene TRBJ2-5, with 12 bases fitting TRBD2. The J call may be in error: the DNA end matches TRBJ2-7 better. The CDR3 runs 16 residues. CDR1 and CDR2 from the germline V gene are SGHNT and YENEEA. The CDR3 DNA reads as TGTGCCAGCAGCTTAGGTCTAGCGGGAGGGCCCTACGAGCAGTACTTC. The encoded protein is CASSLGLAGGPYEQYF.

The chain carries TRBV27 and TRBJ2-5; no clear D gene. The germline V gene encodes CDR1 MNHEY and CDR2 SMNVEV (reference sequence). This CDR3 contains 15 residues. The germline V and J ends were trimmed by 5 bases and 5 bases, with 18 bases remaining between them. Here the CDR3 reads CASSALPHRRETQYF. DNA of the CDR3: TGTGCCAGCAGTGCTTTACCTCATCGCCGGGAGACCCAGTACTTC.

The V call is TRBV2, the J call TRBJ1-1, with TRBD1 matching over 10 bases. The CDR3 is 16 amino acids. V lost 3 bases, J lost 1 base, and 5 bases stayed unmatched. CDR1 is SNHLY, CDR2 FYNNEI, per germline. CDR3 loop: CASSDRQGAENTEAFF. The CDR3, as DNA: TGTGCCAGCAGTGATCGACAGGGGGCAGAGAACACTGAAGCTTTCTTT.

This rearrangement joins TRBV19 to TRBJ2-7; TRBD1 agrees at 9 bases. Germline CDR1 reads LNHDA; CDR2 reads SQIVND (reference sequence). V gave up 4 bases and J gave up 2 bases; unmatched junction bases: 3. The CDR3 is 14 amino acids. CDR3 region: CASSTGTGPYEQYF. The CDR3 bases are TGTGCCAGTAGTACTGGGACAGGGCCCTACGAGCAGTACTTC.

The chain uses TRBV5-1 and TRBJ2-5, with 14 bases aligning to TRBD2. J was trimmed by 5 bases and V by 7 bases; bases with no gene match: 4. The CDR3 spans 14 residues. CDR1 is SGHRS and CDR2 is YFSETQ in the germline V gene. CDR3 bases: TGCGCCAGCGGGACTAGCGGGAGTTCGGAGACCCAGTACTTC. Translated: CASGTSGSSETQYF.

The chain carries TRBV19 and TRBJ2-3; possible D gene TRBD1, 5 bases. The CDR3 consists of 16 residues. From germline, CDR1 is LNHDA and CDR2 SQIVND (reference sequence). Trimming took off 6 bases at V and 1 base at J, with 17 bases between the two ends. The CDR3 region is CASSASEETGTDTQYF. As DNA, the CDR3 is TGTGCCAGTAGCGCATCCGAGGAGACAGGCACAGATACGCAGTATTTT.

The J gene is TRBJ2-7, the V gene TRBV7-9, with 12 bases lining up with TRBD2. This CDR3 contains 14 residues. The J segment lost 3 bases and the V segment lost 3 bases, leaving 0 bases of the junction unmatched. CDR1 and CDR2 (germline): SEHNR, FQNEAQ (reference sequence). CDR3: CASSLTSGSYEQYF. The CDR3 coding sequence is TGTGCCAGCAGCTTGACTAGCGGGAGCTACGAGCAGTACTTC.

This chain links TRBV7-2 with TRBJ2-3; D is perhaps TRBD2 (5 bases). The CDR3 is made up of 15 amino acids. The V gene's germline CDR1 is SGHTA and CDR2 FQGNSA. V lost 3 bases, J lost 0 bases, and 10 bases lay in between. The CDR3 nucleotides are TGTGCCAGCAGCTTTGAGGACTTAAGCACAGATACGCAGTATTTT. Translating gives CASSFEDLSTDTQYF.

The rearrangement uses TRBV28 and TRBJ2-4, with TRBD1 as a possible D gene (6 bases). V was clipped by 1 base and J by 8 bases, with 15 bases between them. This CDR3 region has 15 residues. Germline CDR1 reads MDHEN; CDR2 reads SYDVKM. The CDR3 reads CASSLSGQLWDIQYF. In nucleotides, the CDR3 is TGTGCCAGCAGTTTATCCGGACAGCTATGGGACATTCAGTACTTC.

This sequence joins TRBV4-2 and TRBJ2-1; possible D gene TRBD2, 5 bases. The germline V and J ends were trimmed by 0 bases and 4 bases, with 10 bases remaining between them. Germline CDR1 and CDR2: LGHNA and YNFKEQ. The CDR3 is 15 amino acids. CDR3 DNA sequence: TGTGCCAGCAGCCAAGAACGGGAAAATTACAATGAGCAGTTCTTC. Protein product: CASSQERENYNEQFF.

V usage is TRBV15 and J usage is TRBJ1-2; D unclear. With 0 bases removed from V and 3 bases from J, the gap between germline ends came to 8 bases. The CDR3 runs to 14 residues. Germline CDR1 and CDR2: LNHNV and YYDKDF (reference sequence). The CDR3 sequence is CATSREFGDYGYTF. DNA of the CDR3: TGTGCCACCAGCAGAGAGTTTGGAGACTATGGCTACACCTTC.

The chain employs TRBV2 and TRBJ1-2; D gene ambiguous. CDR1 is SNHLY and CDR2 is FYNNEI in the germline V gene. V dropped 8 bases and J dropped 4 bases, with 11 bases sitting between them. The CDR3 is 12 amino acids. In nucleotides, the CDR3 is TGTGCCAGCTTAGGATCGGGCTATGGCTACACCTTC. Translating gives CASLGSGYGYTF.

The gene calls are TRBV7-2 and TRBJ1-2; a weak D match, TRBD1 (5 bases). From germline, CDR1 is SGHTA and CDR2 FQGNSA. The V gene lost 4 bases and the J gene lost 8 bases, with 14 bases spanning the gap. The CDR3 runs 13 residues. The CDR3 DNA follows: TGTGCCAGCAGCTCCACAGGCAGTCGGGGCTACACCTTC. Protein: CASSSTGSRGYTF.

The rearrangement links TRBV29-1 to TRBJ2-7, with a tentative D call TRBD2 (7 bases). Germline V gives CDR1 SQVTM, CDR2 ANQGSEA. The CDR3 extends over 13 amino acids. Trimming left V 6 bases short and J 3 bases short, with 15 bases between. CDR3 in DNA: TGCAGCGTCTGGGGGGGGCCCAGCTACGAGCAGTACTTC. Its protein product is CSVWGGPSYEQYF.

The V and J genes are TRBV5-4 and TRBJ1-4, with 8 bases identical to TRBD1. The V and J ends lost 0 bases and 8 bases, in that order; junction bases with no gene match: 3. Per the germline V gene, CDR1 is SGHNT and CDR2 is YYREEE (reference sequence). The CDR3 contains 14 residues. CDR3 DNA sequence: TGTGCCAGCAGCTTGGACAGGGGGTCCGAAAAACTGTTTTTT. It specifies CASSLDRGSEKLFF.

The gene calls are TRBV7-9 and TRBJ1-1; D unresolved. The V end was cut by 4 bases, the J end by 10 bases, with 13 bases between. Germline V gene sequence: CDR1 SEHNR, CDR2 FQNEAQ (reference sequence). The CDR3 contains 12 residues. CDR3 nucleotides: TGTGCCAGCAGCTACGACATCACCGCAGCTTTCTTT. It is translated as CASSYDITAAFF.

Points on this clone: The junction departs from germline at one end; a sequencing error may be responsible. The sample has other DNA sequences that encode this CDR3 too. The V call is TRBV12-5, the J call TRBJ1-1, with a weak D call TRBD1 (5 bases). Germline assignment: CDR1 LGHNT and CDR2 FRNRAP. This CDR3 has 13 amino acids. DNA for the CDR3: TGTGCCAGTGGTTTGGGCCGGGGGGCTGAAGCTTTCTTT. Protein product: CASGLGRGAEAFF.

This chain uses TRBV9 with TRBJ1-2; no firm D call. Germline loops: CDR1 SGDLS, CDR2 YYNGEE. This CDR3 region has 14 residues. Trimming pared 0 bases from V and 2 bases from J, leaving 8 bases between. CDR3 residues: CASSVADGNYGYTF. Written as DNA, the CDR3 is TGTGCCAGCAGCGTAGCCGACGGGAACTATGGCTACACCTTC.

The chain combines TRBV6-5 with TRBJ1-1, with D maybe TRBD1 (6 bases). Germline V lookup: CDR1 MNHEY, CDR2 SVGAGI. V was cut by 3 bases and J by 0 bases, with 11 bases left in between. The CDR3 totals 15 residues. As DNA, the CDR3 is TGTGCCAGCAGTTATCCCGGGACAATGAACACTGAAGCTTTCTTT. Residues: CASSYPGTMNTEAFF.

This chain links TRBV6-5 with TRBJ2-4, with a tentative D call TRBD1 (5 bases). From germline, CDR1 is MNHEY and CDR2 SVGAGI. V gave up 4 bases and J gave up 5 bases, with 15 bases separating them. This CDR3 is built from 15 residues. CDR3 region: CASSSTRQTQNIQYF. CDR3 DNA: TGTGCCAGCAGTTCTACCCGACAGACCCAAAACATTCAGTACTTC.

The chain uses TRBV11-3 and TRBJ2-2; 8 bases fit TRBD2. The germline CDR1 and CDR2 sequences are SGHNT and YENEEA. With 1 base clipped from V and 6 bases from J, the junction kept 7 bases outside the gene matches. This CDR3 spans 16 amino acids. CDR3 sequence: CASSLGQTSEAGELFF. CDR3 bases: TGTGCCAGCAGCTTAGGACAGACTAGCGAGGCCGGGGAGCTGTTTTTT.

V gene TRBV29-1 combines with J gene TRBJ2-7; D unclear. Trimming removed 3 bases from V and 3 bases from J, with 21 bases in between. Looked up from germline, CDR1 is SQVTM and CDR2 is ANQGSEA. The CDR3 consists of 16 residues. CDR3 protein: CSVDPDTGPLDYEQYF. As DNA, the CDR3 is TGCAGCGTTGACCCTGATACTGGTCCCCTTGACTACGAGCAGTACTTC.

The chain employs TRBV7-2 and TRBJ1-1, with TRBD1 identical over 8 bases. The CDR3 runs to 14 residues. Losses at the gene ends were 5 bases for V and 5 bases for J; bases not matched to a gene: 7. The germline gives CDR1 SGHTA, CDR2 FQGNSA. The CDR3 here is CASSTPRGQTEAFF. In DNA, the CDR3 is TGTGCCAGCAGCACCCCCAGGGGGCAGACTGAAGCTTTCTTT.

The chain recombines TRBV7-9 with TRBJ1-1; TRBD1 might be the D (6 bases). Deletions cut 4 bases from V and 3 bases from J, with 15 bases between. In germline, CDR1 is SEHNR, CDR2 FQNEAQ (reference sequence). CDR3 length: 15 residues. The CDR3 region has the DNA TGTGCCAGCAGCTCAACAGGGAGTGTGGACACTGAAGCTTTCTTT. Protein: CASSSTGSVDTEAFF.